A single sample gave rise to the 18 T cell receptor beta chains below, sequenced in a study of T cells expressing NK-cell markers. One entry per CDR3 protein, without DNA, is what TCRdb gives after re-calling the 5' RACE reads. The sample has 350,000 to 400,000 distinct CDR3 sequences. The sample taken for sequencing was blood T cells: a sorted CD56 or NKG2C T cell subset, CD4+ or CD8+ T cells, or bulk PBMC T cells (not recorded which). The receptors derive from a woman aged 45-65 years in good health.

The CDR3 protein is CASSEVPGLAGVDTQYF. The V and J genes are TRBV10-2 and TRBJ2-3; no DNA is available, so the TRBD2 call from TCRdb remains unchecked. The germline V gene encodes CDR1 WSHSY and CDR2 SAAADI. CDR3 size: 17 residues.

The J gene is TRBJ1-1, the V gene TRBV20-1. This CDR3 region has 14 residues. Germline V gene sequence: CDR1 DFQATT, CDR2 SNEGSKA (reference sequence). The CDR3 spells CSAMKRALNTEAFF.

This chain uses TRBV7-2 with TRBJ2-3; TCRdb names TRBD2, which stays unverified in the absence of DNA. Germline V gene lookup returns CDR1 SGHTA and CDR2 FQGNSA. The CDR3 is 16 residues long. CDR3 sequence reads: CASSFYWPSGTDTQYF.

The rearrangement links TRBV24-1 to TRBJ2-5. CDR3 length: 15 residues. Per the germline V gene, CDR1 is KGHDR and CDR2 is SFDVKD. This CDR3 is CATSVGSTPQETQYF.

The V and J genes are TRBV9 and TRBJ2-7; TCRdb returns TRBD2, unconfirmable since there is no DNA. The germline V gene has CDR1 SGDLS and CDR2 YYNGEE. The CDR3 totals 16 residues. CDR3 in amino acids: CASSPGTSGSSYEQYF.

CDR3 loop: CASSGQGHGYTF. The chain carries TRBV25-1 and TRBJ1-2; TCRdb selects TRBD1, and the lack of DNA leaves this call unchecked. This CDR3 spans 12 amino acids. The germline V gene encodes CDR1 MGHDK and CDR2 SYGVNS.

CDR3 amino acids: CASSREGLAGLSSYNEQFF. The chain carries TRBV5-1 and TRBJ2-1; the TCRdb D gene call, TRBD2, has no DNA to confirm it. CDR3 length equals 19 residues. Looked up from germline, CDR1 is SGHRS and CDR2 is YFSETQ.

The chain joins TRBV6-6 to TRBJ2-5; TCRdb's assignment of TRBD2 cannot be checked, as there is no DNA. The germline CDR1 and CDR2 sequences are MNHNY and SVGAGI (reference sequence). The CDR3 sequence is 17 residues long. Here the CDR3 reads CASTQVGGDLAGETQYF.

The chain couples TRBV5-1 to TRBJ2-7; without DNA, the TCRdb call of TRBD1 cannot be checked. Germline V gene lookup returns CDR1 SGHRS and CDR2 YFSETQ. The CDR3 spans 12 residues. The CDR3: CASSPGTTGQYF.

This chain connects TRBV5-1 to TRBJ2-3; TCRdb designates TRBD1, a call that cannot be tested without DNA. Germline values: CDR1 SGHRS, CDR2 YFSETQ. The CDR3 is 15 amino acids. The CDR3 sequence: CASVPGKSYTDTQYF.

The V and J genes are TRBV27 and TRBJ2-7; TCRdb designates TRBD2, a call that cannot be tested without DNA. This CDR3 is 14 amino acids long. Germline loops: CDR1 MNHEY, CDR2 SMNVEV (reference sequence). The CDR3 here is CASSLSTGGYEQYF.

The chain is built from TRBV20-1 and TRBJ2-1; TCRdb calls TRBD2, which cannot be checked without DNA. CDR3 length: 14 residues. CDR1 DFQATT and CDR2 SNEGSKA come from the germline V gene (reference sequence). CDR3 in amino acids: CSASGRGEYNEQFF.

The chain carries TRBV20-1 and TRBJ1-1; the D call from TCRdb, TRBD1, cannot be confirmed without DNA. Germline V gene lookup returns CDR1 DFQATT and CDR2 SNEGSKA (reference sequence). This CDR3 contains 15 residues. CDR3 protein: CSAFRDAWEMTEAFF.

The rearrangement links TRBV12-3 or TRBV12-4 to TRBJ2-2; TCRdb reports TRBD1, a call that lacks DNA to check it against. This CDR3 has 16 residues. CDR3 protein: CASITLGGVGTGELFF.

This chain links TRBV11-2 with TRBJ2-1; TCRdb selects TRBD2, and the lack of DNA leaves this call unchecked. Germline V gives CDR1 SGHAT, CDR2 FQNNGV. This CDR3 has 12 residues. The CDR3 loop reads CASSWTSSEQFF.

The genes are TRBV27 and TRBJ1-1. CDR3 length: 11 amino acids. Germline values: CDR1 MNHEY, CDR2 SMNVEV (reference sequence). CDR3 residues: CASKKFSEAFF.

V is TRBV12-3 or TRBV12-4 and J is TRBJ2-2; TCRdb calls TRBD2, which cannot be checked without DNA. The CDR3 contains 14 residues. CDR3 sequence: CASSWAPVHGELFF.

The chain is built from TRBV27 and TRBJ2-2; the TRBD1 assignment by TCRdb is unverifiable without DNA. This CDR3 contains 13 residues. Germline V lookup: CDR1 MNHEY, CDR2 SMNVEV (reference sequence). This chain's CDR3 is CASSFPPTGELFF.